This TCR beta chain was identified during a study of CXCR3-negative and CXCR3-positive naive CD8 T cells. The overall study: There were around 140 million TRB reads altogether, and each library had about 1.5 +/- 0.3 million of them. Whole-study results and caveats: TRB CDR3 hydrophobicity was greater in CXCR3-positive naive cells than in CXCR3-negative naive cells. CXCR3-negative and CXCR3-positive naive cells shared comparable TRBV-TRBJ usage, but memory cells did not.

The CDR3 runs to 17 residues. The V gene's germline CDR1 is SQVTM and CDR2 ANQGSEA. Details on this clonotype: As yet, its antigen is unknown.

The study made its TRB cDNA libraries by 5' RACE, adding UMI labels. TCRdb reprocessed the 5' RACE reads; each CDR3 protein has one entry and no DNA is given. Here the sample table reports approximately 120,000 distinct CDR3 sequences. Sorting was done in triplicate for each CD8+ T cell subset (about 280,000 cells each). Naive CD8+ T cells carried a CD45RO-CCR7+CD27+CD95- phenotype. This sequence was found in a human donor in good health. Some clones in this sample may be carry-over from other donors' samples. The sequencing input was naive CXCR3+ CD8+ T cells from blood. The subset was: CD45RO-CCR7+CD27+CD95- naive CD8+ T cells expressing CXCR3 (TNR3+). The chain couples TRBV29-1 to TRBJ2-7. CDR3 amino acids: CSVTSYNKVEGWYEQYF.